This T cell receptor beta chain was documented in a study of shared clonotypes between healthy human individuals. CDR3 length: 13 residues. V was trimmed by 1 base and J by 3 bases, leaving 8 bases between them. Germline values: CDR1 SGHRS, CDR2 YFSETQ. Notes on the study in general: What naive subsets generally showed was a larger estimated richness than memory subsets showed.

How the authors handled the data: Owing to the provision of junction-only sequences devoid of quality scores by immunoSEQ, filtering differed. Here immunoSEQ multiplex PCR was the method, and the copy in TCRdb shows in-frame clones only, minus some. V and J calls and clone size follow that table, whereas D and trimming were derived from the DNA. Among around 550,000 clones listed, roughly 95% were seen once. As for this clone: No antigen is known for it.

The sequence was collected from a woman aged 30 to 39 in good health. Sample: naive CD4+ T cells sorted from blood. Indicated subset: CD45RA+ positively selected. The rearrangement links TRBV5-1 to TRBJ2-7; D ambiguous. The CDR3: CASSLSRNYEQYF. The CDR3 nucleotides read TGCGCCAGCAGCTTGTCTAGAAACTACGAGCAGTACTTC.